The 20 T cell receptor beta chains given below trace back to one sample, sequenced in a study of cytomegalovirus exposure and HLA in healthy donors. The PCR used 60 Vbeta and 13 Jbeta primers. Profiling relied on immunoSEQ multiplex PCR, and the TCRdb table lists in-frame clones only, not all of them. Of 50,000 or so clones in the sample, 77% are singletons; the top ten hold less than 3%. Sequenced input: PBMCs. Receptors originate from a woman between 40 and 50 years old in good health and CMV-seropositive.

CDR3 bases: TGCAGTGCTAGGTACGGGAATGGCTACACCTTC. Translating it yields CSARYGNGYTF. The gene calls are TRBV20-1 and TRBJ1-2; D ambiguous. V lost 3 bases and J lost 6, with 8 bases in between. CDR3 length: 11 amino acids. Germline V lookup: CDR1 DFQATT, CDR2 SNEGSKA (reference sequence).

V is TRBV28 and J is TRBJ2-1; 12 positions match TRBD2. Germline trimming cut 6 bases from V and 4 bases from J; bases unmatched to any gene: 4. The CDR3 loop spans 15 amino acids. Germline V gene sequence: CDR1 MDHEN, CDR2 SYDVKM. This chain's CDR3 is CASRTLAGGYNEQFF. The CDR3 coding sequence is TGTGCCAGCAGAACTCTAGCGGGGGGGTACAATGAGCAGTTCTTC.

The chain couples TRBV28 to TRBJ2-7, with 7 bases identical to TRBD1. The V and J ends lost 7 bases and 7 bases, in that order; junction bases with no gene match: 13. Per the germline V gene, CDR1 is MDHEN and CDR2 is SYDVKM. CDR3 length equals 14 residues. The CDR3 coding sequence is TGTGCCAGCATATATACAGGGGCTCAGGGGGAGCAGTACTTC. The encoded protein is CASIYTGAQGEQYF.

Of note for this clone: This sample includes further DNA sequences coding for the same CDR3. The rearrangement uses TRBV5-1 and TRBJ2-3, with 15 bases fitting TRBD2. This CDR3 spans 16 amino acids. From germline, CDR1 is SGHRS and CDR2 YFSETQ. V was clipped by 0 bases and J by 6 bases; unmatched bases: 2. CDR3 sequence: CASSLGTSGGGDTQYF. In DNA, the CDR3 is TGCGCCAGCAGCTTGGGGACTAGCGGGGGGGGTGATACGCAGTATTTT.

The chain employs TRBV28 and TRBJ1-5; TRBD1 is a possible D gene (5 bases). Deletions cut 9 bases from V and 3 bases from J, with 15 bases between. Germline values: CDR1 MDHEN, CDR2 SYDVKM. This CDR3 contains 14 residues. In DNA form, the CDR3 reads TGTGCCAGTCGTCCGGGGGGTGCCAATCAGCCCCAGCATTTT. Residues: CASRPGGANQPQHF.

This chain connects TRBV10-3 to TRBJ2-2; TRBD2 is a possible D gene (5 bases). V was cut by 11 bases and J by 4 bases, with 17 bases left in between. Germline V CDR1 and CDR2: ENHRY, SYGVKD. The CDR3 is 14 amino acids. The CDR3 loop reads CAASPTTITGELFF. The CDR3 DNA reads TGTGCCGCCAGTCCGACTACCATCACCGGGGAGCTGTTTTTT.

The gene calls are TRBV7-3 and TRBJ2-3; D is undetermined. The CDR3 has 13 residues. Germline assignment: CDR1 SGHTA and CDR2 FQGTGA. The V end was cut by 2 bases, the J end by 3 bases, with 6 bases between. The CDR3 DNA is TGTGCCAGCAGCTTAGTTCCGACAGATACGCAGTATTTT. Translation gives CASSLVPTDTQYF.

The CDR3 region is CASSQDWATRTDNSPLHF. In DNA form, the CDR3 reads TGCGCCAGCAGCCAAGATTGGGCGACCCGAACCGACAATTCACCCCTCCACTTT. This chain links TRBV4-1 with TRBJ1-6; D is unclear. The V end lost 0 bases, the J end lost 7 bases, and 19 bases lay between the germline ends. Germline CDR1 is MGHRA and CDR2 is YSYEKL. The CDR3 covers 18 residues.

This chain connects TRBV7-8 to TRBJ1-2; D is possibly TRBD1 (6 bases). Germline CDR1 SGHVS, CDR2 FQNEAQ. V was trimmed by 4 bases and J by 8 bases, leaving 20 bases between them. The CDR3 contains 15 residues. The CDR3 reads CASSSIGGQGGGYTF. For the CDR3, the DNA is TGTGCCAGCAGCTCAATCGGGGGGCAGGGCGGGGGCTACACCTTC.

The V and J genes are TRBV2 and TRBJ1-5; 7 nucleotides match TRBD1. This CDR3 has 15 amino acids. Germline CDR1 and CDR2: SNHLY and FYNNEI. Trimming took 2 bases from V and 7 from J; bases not matched to a gene: 8. This CDR3 reads CASSERGDRGQPQHF. Here the CDR3 DNA reads TGTGCCAGCAGTGAAAGAGGGGACAGAGGACAGCCCCAGCATTTT.

This chain uses TRBV28 with TRBJ2-2, with TRBD1 identical over 7 bases. Per the germline V gene, CDR1 is MDHEN and CDR2 is SYDVKM. The CDR3 totals 16 residues. The J segment lost 5 bases and the V segment lost 2 bases, leaving 8 bases of the junction unmatched. This chain's CDR3 is CASSLTGTAVTGELFF. CDR3 DNA: TGTGCCAGCAGTTTAACCGGGACAGCCGTTACCGGGGAGCTGTTTTTT.

This clone appeared once. V and J are TRBV27 and TRBJ2-1; 11 positions agree with TRBD2. CDR1 and CDR2 (germline): MNHEY, SMNVEV (reference sequence). The CDR3 consists of 14 residues. The junction had 3 bases not matched to a gene; V was cut back by 6 bases and J by 5 bases. The DNA for the CDR3 is TGTGCCAGCAGACTAGCGGGGGCCCACAATGAGCAGTTCTTC. Its translation is CASRLAGAHNEQFF.

This clone appeared a single time. The chain has TRBV7-9 and TRBJ2-7; D is perhaps TRBD2 (6 bases). The germline CDR1 and CDR2 sequences are SEHNR and FQNEAQ (reference sequence). CDR3 length: 14 residues. Between the trimmed V and J ends, which lost 7 bases and 5 bases, there was a span of 18 bases. CDR3 DNA: TGTGCCAGCACCCCAAGTGGAGGGAACCACGAGCAGTACTTC. Translating it yields CASTPSGGNHEQYF.

This clone was observed once. V and J are TRBV12-5 and TRBJ2-1; 9 bases are shared with TRBD2. CDR3 size: 17 residues. The V segment lost 3 bases and the J segment 5 bases; nucleotides outside the gene matches: 11. Germline V gene data show CDR1 as LGHNT and CDR2 as FRNRAP. The CDR3 sequence: CASGFAPSSGVHNEQFF. The CDR3 DNA sequence: TGTGCTAGTGGTTTTGCCCCGTCTAGCGGGGTCCACAATGAGCAGTTCTTC.

The sample holds a few counts of this clone. The genes are TRBV10-3 and TRBJ2-2, with 7 bases identical to TRBD1. Germline V gives CDR1 ENHRY, CDR2 SYGVKD. J lost 3 bases, V lost 3 bases, and 7 bases had no gene match. The CDR3 is 16 amino acids. The CDR3: CAISEPQGVDTGELFF. In nucleotides, the CDR3 is TGTGCCATCAGTGAACCCCAGGGGGTGGACACCGGGGAGCTGTTTTTT.

This chain uses TRBV5-1 with TRBJ2-5; possible D gene TRBD2, 7 bases. CDR1 and CDR2 (germline): SGHRS, YFSETQ. This CDR3 region has 16 residues. V was cut by 4 bases and J by 7 bases, with 23 bases left in between. CDR3 residues: CASSGGGIYQEATQYF. The CDR3 bases are TGCGCCAGCAGCGGGGGGGGCATCTACCAAGAAGCGACCCAGTACTTC.

This clone was counted only a few times. The chain recombines TRBV10-3 with TRBJ2-3; 9 bases map to TRBD2. There are 16 residues in the CDR3. Per the germline V gene, CDR1 is ENHRY and CDR2 is SYGVKD. With 6 bases clipped from V and 1 base from J, the junction kept 8 bases outside the gene matches. The CDR3 DNA is TGTGCCATCAGGGCGGGGGGGCCCTCCGGCACAGATACGCAGTATTTT. Amino acids: CAIRAGGPSGTDTQYF.

This clone appeared a single time. The J gene is TRBJ2-5, the V gene TRBV29-1; possibly TRBD1 for D (6 bases). CDR1 and CDR2 (germline): SQVTM, ANQGSEA. The CDR3 consists of 12 residues. Trimming took off 6 bases at V and 3 bases at J, with 11 bases between the two ends. The chain's CDR3 is CSVTGQEETQYF. Here the CDR3 DNA reads TGCAGCGTGACGGGACAAGAAGAGACCCAGTACTTC.

On this clone: Given the absence of the conserved phenylalanine or tryptophan at the CDR3 end, a read error is likely. The V gene is TRBV28, the J gene TRBJ1-6; the match to TRBD1 covers 10 bases. The V and J ends lost 3 bases and 8 bases, in that order; junction bases with no gene match: 4. The CDR3 runs 15 residues. CDR1 MDHEN and CDR2 SYDVKM come from the germline V gene. The CDR3: CASSLGTGAYSPLHV. The CDR3 DNA sequence: TGTGCCAGCAGTTTGGGGACAGGGGCCTATTCACCCCTCCACGTT.

This clone was recorded once. The gene calls are TRBV13 and TRBJ2-3; no definite D call. V was trimmed by 5 bases and J by 2 bases, leaving 8 bases between them. Germline CDR1 and CDR2: PRHDT and FYEKMQ (reference sequence). CDR3 length: 13 amino acids. The CDR3 DNA reads TGTGCCAGCAGCCGAGGTCACACAGATACGCAGTATTTT. It specifies CASSRGHTDTQYF.